A selection of T cell receptor beta chains follows, all from one sample in a study of OX40 agonist ivuxolimab in advanced cancers. Sequencing was performed with immunoSEQ multiplex PCR; in TCRdb, only in-frame clones are kept and a portion is missing. The data hold 130,000 or so clones, with around 93% observed a single time. Here the sequenced sample was CD4+ or CD8+ T cells sorted from blood, taken in a trial of the OX40 agonist ivuxolimab. Receptors were obtained from an adult with an advanced solid tumor such as melanoma, head and neck, liver or kidney cancer. Each CDR3 is given with its conserved first and last residue. Each record gives: D gene, V gene, clone size, CDR3 length, J gene, CDR3 protein, CDR3 DNA. A D gene is named only where the DNA matches it firmly. Clone size is stated in some rows and not others, as once, few, many or a class when expanded.

D: .; V: TRBV27; size: .; length: 17; J: TRBJ2-1; CDR3: CASKAVRGQEIYNEQFF; DNA: TGTGCCAGCAAGGCGGTCAGGGGTCAGGAGATCTACAATGAGCAGTTCTTC
D: .; V: TRBV7-3; size: .; length: 13; J: TRBJ1-4; CDR3: CASSSSLGEKLFF; DNA: TGTGCCAGCAGCTCCTCCCTGGGGGAAAAACTGTTTTTT
D: .; V: TRBV9; size: once; length: 15; J: TRBJ1-1; CDR3: CASSVDVAPVTEAFF; DNA: TGTGCCAGCAGCGTAGATGTGGCCCCCGTTACTGAAGCTTTCTTT
D: .; V: TRBV5-8; size: .; length: 14; J: TRBJ2-1; CDR3: CASSLEIGSSEQFF; DNA: TGTGCCAGCAGCTTGGAGATAGGATCATCTGAGCAGTTCTTC
D: .; V: TRBV5-1; size: few; length: 13; J: TRBJ1-5; CDR3: CASSLDNNQPQHF; DNA: TGCGCCAGCAGCTTGGATAACAATCAGCCCCAGCATTTT
D: .; V: TRBV7-2; size: .; length: 15; J: TRBJ1-4; CDR3: CASSSHDLGGEKLFF; DNA: TGTGCCAGCAGCTCTCATGACCTTGGCGGTGAAAAACTGTTTTTT
D: .; V: TRBV7-9; size: .; length: 16; J: TRBJ1-1; CDR3: CASSPRGGTGNTEAFF; DNA: TGTGCCAGCAGCCCCCGAGGGGGGACCGGGAACACTGAAGCTTTCTTT
D: TRBD1; V: TRBV28; size: .; length: 17; J: TRBJ1-1; CDR3: CASSSASWQGVNTEAFF; DNA: TGTGCCAGCAGTTCGGCCTCCTGGCAGGGGGTAAACACTGAAGCTTTCTTT
D: .; V: TRBV7-2; size: .; length: 13; J: TRBJ1-2; CDR3: CASSKDSNYGYTF; DNA: TGTGCCAGCAGCAAAGACAGCAACTATGGCTACACCTTC
D: .; V: TRBV5-6; size: .; length: 14; J: TRBJ2-7; CDR3: CASSLLWGDYEQYF; DNA: TGTGCCAGCAGCTTGTTGTGGGGGGACTACGAGCAGTACTTC
D: .; V: TRBV6-6; size: .; length: 11; J: TRBJ1-2; CDR3: CASSYRGGYTF; DNA: TGTGCCAGCAGTTACCGCGGAGGCTACACCTTC
D: TRBD2; V: TRBV11-2; size: once; length: 16; J: TRBJ2-7; CDR3: CASSLWLAGDSYEQYF; DNA: TGTGCCAGCAGCTTATGGCTAGCGGGAGACTCCTACGAGCAGTACTTC
D: .; V: TRBV7-2; size: .; length: 13; J: TRBJ1-1; CDR3: CASSFARGTEAFF; DNA: TGTGCCAGCAGCTTTGCCAGGGGCACTGAAGCTTTCTTT
D: TRBD2; V: TRBV4-1; size: .; length: 17; J: TRBJ2-7; CDR3: CASSQDSRTSGSYEQYF; DNA: TGCGCCAGCAGCCAAGATTCGAGGACTAGCGGCTCCTACGAGCAGTACTTC
D: .; V: TRBV28; size: .; length: 17; J: TRBJ2-5; CDR3: CASSFFSWSLTQETQYF; DNA: TGTGCCAGCAGTTTTTTTTCGTGGAGTTTAACCCAAGAGACCCAGTACTTC
D: .; V: TRBV10-3; size: .; length: 13; J: TRBJ2-1; CDR3: CASLRDGGNEQFF; DNA: TGTGCCAGCCTCCGGGACGGTGGGAATGAGCAGTTCTTC
D: .; V: TRBV5-1; size: .; length: 13; J: TRBJ1-5; CDR3: CASSLETGQPQHF; DNA: TGCGCCAGCAGCTTGGAAACGGGTCAGCCCCAGCATTTT
D: .; V: TRBV27; size: .; length: 14; J: TRBJ2-6; CDR3: CASSPGTGANVLTF; DNA: TGTGCCAGCAGTCCGGGGACCGGGGCCAACGTCCTGACTTTC
D: TRBD1; V: TRBV5-4; size: many; length: 15; J: TRBJ1-2; CDR3: CASSFGDRFGDGYTF; DNA: TGTGCCAGCAGCTTCGGGGACAGGTTCGGTGATGGCTACACCTTC
D: .; V: TRBV9; size: .; length: 14; J: TRBJ1-1; CDR3: CASSPQAGATEAFF; DNA: TGTGCCAGCAGCCCCCAAGCAGGGGCGACTGAAGCTTTCTTT
D: TRBD2; V: TRBV4-3; size: .; length: 16; J: TRBJ2-3; CDR3: CASSHARTSGTDTQYF; DNA: TGCGCCAGCAGCCATGCCCGGACTAGCGGTACAGATACGCAGTATTTT
D: TRBD1; V: TRBV5-4; size: few; length: 15; J: TRBJ1-1; CDR3: CASSLTGQGLREAFF; DNA: TGTGCCAGCAGCTTGACGGGACAGGGCCTACGTGAAGCTTTCTTT